This TCR beta chain emerged from a study of blood T cell repertoires in COVID-19. For the study at large: Spain, Italy and the United States supplied samples that represented acute and convalescent COVID-19. T cells, B-cell-depleted T cells, or PBMCs provided the cDNA or gDNA that served as material.

From germline, CDR1 is SGHRS and CDR2 YFSETQ. CDR3 length equals 15 residues. V lost 5 bases, J lost 2 bases, and 5 bases stayed unmatched. Original methodology: Amplified reference gene primers provided the basis for estimating nucleated cell counts. Data came from immunoSEQ multiplex PCR; TCRdb stores just in-frame clones and leaves some out. V, J and clone size reflect that table, while D and trimming were determined from the DNA. The sample consists of 200,000 or so clones, just under 85% of them appearing once. The chain carries TRBV5-1 and TRBJ2-5, with 11 bases identical to TRBD2. This clonotype was obtained from a human donor with acute or convalescent COVID-19. The donor label of this sample is uncertain. Material: peripheral blood. Here the CDR3 reads CASRRGTSGQETQYF. CDR3 in DNA: TGCGCCAGCAGACGCGGGACTAGCGGACAAGAGACCCAGTACTTC.